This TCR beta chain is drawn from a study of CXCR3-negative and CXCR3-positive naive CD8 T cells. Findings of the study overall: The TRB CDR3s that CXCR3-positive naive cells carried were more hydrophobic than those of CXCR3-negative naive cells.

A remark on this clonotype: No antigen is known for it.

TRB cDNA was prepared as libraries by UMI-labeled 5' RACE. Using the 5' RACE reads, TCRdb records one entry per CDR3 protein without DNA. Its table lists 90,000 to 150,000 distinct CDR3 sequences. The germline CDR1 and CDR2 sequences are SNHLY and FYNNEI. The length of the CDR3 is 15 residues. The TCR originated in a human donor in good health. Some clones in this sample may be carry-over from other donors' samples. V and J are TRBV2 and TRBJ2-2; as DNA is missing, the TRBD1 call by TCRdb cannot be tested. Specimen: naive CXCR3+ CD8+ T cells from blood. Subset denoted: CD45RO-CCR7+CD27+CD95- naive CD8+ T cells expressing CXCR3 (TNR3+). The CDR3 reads CASSPQGLNTGELFF.